These 27 T cell receptor beta chains originate from one sample sequenced in a study of T cells after yellow fever vaccination. From the 5' RACE reads, TCRdb called clonotypes with MiXCR, one entry per CDR3 protein. Of 300,000 to 400,000 distinct CDR3 sequences in the sample, roughly an eighth were seen once. The sample consisted of CD4+ T cells sorted from PBMCs, taken 15 days after the yellow fever booster vaccination. The receptors stem from a man between 18 and 35 years old who received the YFV17D yellow fever vaccine.

This clonotype was seen a few times. V is TRBV6-6 and J is TRBJ1-1; 7 positions match TRBD1. The CDR3 extends over 18 amino acids. The V gene end was trimmed by 6 bases and the J gene end by 5 bases; junction bases not matched to a gene: 21. Per the germline V gene, CDR1 is MNHNY and CDR2 is SVGAGI (reference sequence). CDR3 sequence: CASSPIPPRTGAPTEAFF. The DNA of the CDR3 is TGTGCCAGCAGCCCAATACCACCTCGAACAGGGGCACCTACTGAAGCTTTCTTT.

This chain uses TRBV7-8 with TRBJ2-2; TRBD1 aligns across 8 bases. Germline assignment: CDR1 SGHVS and CDR2 FQNEAQ. Trimming removed 5 bases from V and 7 bases from J; junction bases left unmatched: 9. There are 15 residues in the CDR3. CDR3 residues: CASSLDRVFHGELFF. The CDR3 coding sequence is TGTGCCAGCAGCCTGGACAGGGTTTTTCACGGGGAGCTGTTTTTT.

The sample holds a few counts of this clonotype. This CDR3 reads CASRSWEANEKLFF. Here the CDR3 DNA reads TGTGCCAGCAGGTCCTGGGAGGCTAATGAAAAACTGTTTTTT. The chain combines TRBV6-5 with TRBJ1-4; no firm D call. The V end was cut by 6 bases, the J end by 3 bases, with 11 bases between. This CDR3 is built from 14 residues. CDR1 and CDR2 (germline): MNHEY, SVGAGI.

The chain has TRBV20-1 and TRBJ2-1, with 8 bases fitting TRBD1. The trim removed 8 bases at V and 6 bases at J, leaving 12 bases unmatched. The CDR3 consists of 14 residues. From germline, CDR1 is DFQATT and CDR2 SNEGSKA (reference sequence). The CDR3 is CSNYRTGPRNEQFF. Here the CDR3 DNA reads TGCAGTAACTACCGGACAGGGCCGCGCAATGAGCAGTTCTTC.

This clonotype was seen at least ten times. The chain recombines TRBV12-3 or TRBV12-4 with TRBJ2-7; possible D gene TRBD1, 5 bases. The CDR3 extends over 13 amino acids. Trimming removed 7 bases from V and 6 bases from J, with 16 bases in between. The CDR3 DNA sequence: TGTGCCAGCATTCTCGCAGGGCTACGCGAGCAGTACTTC. The encoded protein is CASILAGLREQYF.

This clonotype was observed at least ten times. This chain uses TRBV5-4 with TRBJ2-3; maybe TRBD2 (7 bases). The ends were cut back, 2 bases at V and 1 base at J, with 8 bases in the middle. The CDR3 totals 14 residues. The germline V gene encodes CDR1 SGHNT and CDR2 YYREEE (reference sequence). The CDR3 DNA follows: TGTGCCAGCAGCTTAGGGGGGGGCACAGATACGCAGTATTTT. Protein sequence: CASSLGGGTDTQYF.

The chain carries TRBV20-1 and TRBJ1-1, with 8 bases matching TRBD1. The CDR3 is 13 residues long. Germline values: CDR1 DFQATT, CDR2 SNEGSKA (reference sequence). V was pared by 5 bases and J by 5 bases, with 7 bases of the junction left unmatched. The CDR3 loop reads CSALGQARTEAFF. CDR3 coding DNA: TGCAGTGCTCTGGGACAGGCGCGTACTGAAGCTTTCTTT.

This clonotype was detected only a few times. V usage is TRBV25-1 and J usage is TRBJ2-4; TRBD1 matches 9 bases. V dropped 1 base and J dropped 7; count of bases not matched to a gene: 5. This CDR3 comprises 15 residues. The germline CDR1 and CDR2 sequences are MGHDK and SYGVNS. DNA of the CDR3: TGTGCCAGCAGTGAATCAGGGACAGGGTGGAACATTCAGTACTTC. Its protein product is CASSESGTGWNIQYF.

This clonotype was seen a handful of times. The J gene is TRBJ1-1, the V gene TRBV18, with D possibly matching TRBD1 (5 bases). V was cut by 3 bases and J by 1 base, with 12 bases left in between. There are 15 residues in the CDR3. Germline loops: CDR1 KGHSH, CDR2 LQKENI. The CDR3 DNA reads TGTGCCAGCTCACCCAGGGCCAGAGGGAACACTGAAGCTTTCTTT. As protein: CASSPRARGNTEAFF.

The sample holds a few counts of this clonotype. This chain connects TRBV28 to TRBJ2-2; D is unresolved. V lost 6 bases and J 6 bases, leaving 5 bases between the germline ends. Germline V gene sequence: CDR1 MDHEN, CDR2 SYDVKM. There are 11 residues in the CDR3. CDR3: CASSYAGELFF. The CDR3 region has the DNA TGTGCCAGCAGCTATGCCGGGGAGCTGTTTTTT. The full variable domain, its missing parts supplied by reference TRBV28 and TRBJ2-2, is DVKVTQSSRYLVKRTGEKVFLECVQDMDHENMFWYRQDPGLGLRLIYFSYDVKMKEKGDIPEGYSVSREKKERFSLILESASTNQTSMYLCASSYAGELFFGEGSRLTVL.

This clonotype was counted many times. The genes are TRBV6-2 or TRBV6-3 and TRBJ2-6; D gene unclear. In germline, CDR1 is MNHEY, CDR2 SVGEGT. This CDR3 spans 12 amino acids. V dropped 10 bases and J dropped 3 bases, with 7 bases sitting between them. The CDR3 protein is CAIDVGANVLTF. In DNA, the CDR3 is TGTGCCATCGACGTTGGGGCCAACGTCCTGACTTTC.

The J gene is TRBJ2-1, the V gene TRBV20-1, with 8 bases identical to TRBD2. CDR1 and CDR2 from the germline V gene are DFQATT and SNEGSKA (reference sequence). CDR3 length equals 18 residues. Trimming removed 6 bases from V and 0 bases from J; junction bases left unmatched: 16. The CDR3 nucleotides read TGCAGTGCCCGACGGACTAGCCGAGAACCCAGCTCCTACAATGAGCAGTTCTTC. It yields the protein CSARRTSREPSSYNEQFF.

This clonotype has just a few counts. The chain recombines TRBV20-1 with TRBJ2-7; 15 nucleotides align to TRBD2. V shed 5 bases, J shed 0 bases, and the junction held 2 bases outside the gene matches. This CDR3 contains 15 residues. Germline lookup yields CDR1 DFQATT and CDR2 SNEGSKA (reference sequence). CDR3 sequence reads: CSAGTSGGTSYEQYF. DNA of the CDR3: TGCAGTGCTGGGACTAGCGGGGGGACCTCCTACGAGCAGTACTTC.

The rearrangement joins TRBV12-3 or TRBV12-4 to TRBJ2-2; the D is unclear. The CDR3 is 14 residues long. Trimming shortened V by 7 bases and J by 4 bases, and 13 bases separated the two germline ends. Here the CDR3 reads CASNPTLGTGELFF. CDR3 bases: TGTGCCAGCAACCCAACCCTAGGCACCGGGGAGCTGTTTTTT.

This clonotype was seen only a few times. The chain couples TRBV9 to TRBJ1-2; TRBD1 matches 11 bases. Trimming at V came to 2 bases and at J to 5 bases, leaving 5 bases not matched to a gene. This CDR3 contains 15 residues. CDR1 SGDLS and CDR2 YYNGEE come from the germline V gene. This CDR3 reads CASSVRTGGPYGYTF. The DNA for the CDR3 is TGTGCCAGCAGCGTGAGGACAGGGGGCCCTTATGGCTACACCTTC.

J is TRBJ2-1 and V is TRBV7-2, with TRBD2 identical over 10 bases. This CDR3 has 16 amino acids. After removal of 2 bases from V and 10 bases from J, the junction contained 11 bases not matched to a gene. The germline V gene has CDR1 SGHTA and CDR2 FQGNSA. The CDR3 DNA sequence: TGTGCCAGCAGCTTAAGGCGCCAGCGGGGGGGTCTCGAGCAGTTCTTC. This sequence encodes CASSLRRQRGGLEQFF.

This clonotype turned up a few times. The chain employs TRBV20-1 and TRBJ2-7, with TRBD2 identical over 7 bases. After removal of 1 base from V and 3 bases from J, the junction contained 0 bases not matched to a gene. Germline-derived CDR1 and CDR2 are DFQATT and SNEGSKA (reference sequence). The CDR3 contains 12 residues. The DNA for the CDR3 is TGCAGTGCTAGAGGGGACTACTACGAGCAGTACGTC. Protein sequence: CSARGDYYEQYV.

At least ten counts were recorded for this clonotype. The gene calls are TRBV28 and TRBJ2-7; 10 bases are shared with TRBD1. CDR1 is MDHEN and CDR2 is SYDVKM in the germline V gene. V lost 5 bases, J lost 3 bases, and 10 bases stayed unmatched. The CDR3 covers 16 residues. The CDR3 bases are TGTGCCAGCAGTGCGACAGGGGGCAGATCTTACTACGAGCAGTACGTC. Translated: CASSATGGRSYYEQYV.

The table lists this clonotype with many counts. The chain joins TRBV27 to TRBJ1-2, with D perhaps matching TRBD1 (6 bases). Trimming cost V 3 bases and J 8 bases, with 16 bases left between them. Germline V gene lookup returns CDR1 MNHEY and CDR2 SMNVEV (reference sequence). There are 14 residues in the CDR3. This CDR3 is CASSFGPGGGGYTF. CDR3 nucleotide sequence: TGTGCCAGCAGTTTCGGTCCGGGGGGCGGCGGCTACACCTTC.

The chain couples TRBV5-1 to TRBJ2-7, with 9 bases fitting TRBD2. CDR1 and CDR2 from the germline V gene are SGHRS and YFSETQ. V shed 2 bases, J shed 1 base, and the junction held 4 bases outside the gene matches. This CDR3 is 15 amino acids long. The CDR3 region is CASSFTSGRSYEQYF. Here the CDR3 DNA reads TGCGCCAGCAGCTTTACTAGCGGGCGATCCTACGAGCAGTACTTC. Filled out from reference TRBV5-1 and TRBJ2-7, the complete variable domain reads KAGVTQTPRYLIKTRGQQVTLSCSPISGHRSVSWYQQTPGQGLQFLFEYFSETQRNKGNFPGRFSGRQFSNSRSEMNVSTLELGDSALYLCASSFTSGRSYEQYFGPGTRLTVT.

This clonotype has more than one count but fewer than ten. The chain employs TRBV28 and TRBJ2-7, with D possibly TRBD1 on 5 matching bases. This CDR3 is built from 16 residues. The V and J ends lost 6 bases and 3 bases respectively, with 21 bases between them. Germline-derived CDR1 and CDR2 are MDHEN and SYDVKM. This CDR3 is CASRHTGPNLDYEQYF. The CDR3 nucleotides read TGTGCCAGCAGGCATACAGGACCAAACCTCGACTACGAGCAGTACTTC. Together with reference TRBV28 and TRBJ2-7, the CDR3 gives the full variable domain: DVKVTQSSRYLVKRTGEKVFLECVQDMDHENMFWYRQDPGLGLRLIYFSYDVKMKEKGDIPEGYSVSREKKERFSLILESASTNQTSMYLCASRHTGPNLDYEQYFGPGTRLTVT.

This clonotype appeared a few times. In DNA, the CDR3 is TGCGCCAGCAGCCAAGATCTTACGGGGGGGACCGGGGAGCTGTTTTTT. This gives the protein CASSQDLTGGTGELFF. The chain links TRBV4-3 to TRBJ2-2; 8 bases fit TRBD2. CDR1 and CDR2 from the germline V gene are LGHNA and YSLEER. This CDR3 is 16 amino acids long. Unmatched junction bases numbered 5, after V lost 0 bases and J lost 5 bases.

The chain recombines TRBV2 with TRBJ1-2, with a weak D call TRBD1 (5 bases). Trimming shortened V by 6 bases and J by 2 bases, and 10 bases separated the two germline ends. The CDR3 is made up of 13 amino acids. Germline V gene sequence: CDR1 SNHLY, CDR2 FYNNEI. CDR3 protein: CASRRGMNYGYTF. DNA of the CDR3: TGTGCCAGCAGGAGGGGTATGAACTATGGCTACACCTTC.

This clonotype was seen a few times. The rearrangement links TRBV20-1 to TRBJ2-5, with 10 bases that match TRBD2. This CDR3 is 13 amino acids long. J was trimmed by 5 bases and V by 4 bases; bases with no gene match: 4. Per germline, CDR1 DFQATT and CDR2 SNEGSKA (reference sequence). The CDR3 region is CSAISGGRETQYF. The CDR3 DNA follows: TGCAGTGCTATTAGCGGGGGGAGGGAGACCCAGTACTTC.

This clonotype has just a few counts. The genes are TRBV5-1 and TRBJ2-5, with D perhaps assigned TRBD1 or TRBD2 (6 bases each). The CDR3 consists of 15 residues. Trimming took off 4 bases at V and 2 bases at J, with 15 bases between the two ends. In germline, CDR1 is SGHRS, CDR2 YFSETQ. In DNA, the CDR3 is TGCGCCAGCAGCACAGACGGGGGCGGGCAAGAGACCCAGTACTTC. This encodes CASSTDGGGQETQYF.

A few counts support this clonotype. This sequence joins TRBV20-1 and TRBJ2-1; no clear D gene. Germline CDR1 reads DFQATT; CDR2 reads SNEGSKA (reference sequence). V lost 3 bases to trimming and J lost 0 bases, with 6 bases between them. This CDR3 spans 13 amino acids. The CDR3, as DNA: TGCAGTGCTAGTGATCTCTCCTACAATGAGCAGTTCTTC. As protein: CSASDLSYNEQFF.

The chain joins TRBV20-1 to TRBJ1-3; D unresolved. Germline V gene lookup returns CDR1 DFQATT and CDR2 SNEGSKA (reference sequence). The CDR3 totals 15 residues. V shed 2 bases and J shed 0 bases, with 11 bases lying between them. The CDR3 reads CSARILEGSGNTIYF. The CDR3 bases are TGCAGTGCTAGAATCTTGGAGGGCTCTGGAAACACCATATATTTT.